A selection of T cell receptor beta chains follows, all from one sample in a study of Ad26.COV2.S vaccination and SARS-CoV-2 variants. Assay: immunoSEQ multiplex PCR; the TCRdb copy retains only in-frame clones and omits some. This table holds about 280,000 clones, around 87% found once. The sample in question was peripheral blood, obtained in a trial of Ad26.COV2.S vaccine versus placebo. The receptor set was obtained from a person aged 18 to 65 who received the Ad26.COV2.S COVID-19 vaccine or a placebo. The CDR3 runs from the conserved cysteine through the conserved F or W. A D gene is named only where the DNA matches it firmly.

J gene: TRBJ2-7; D gene: TRBD2; V gene: TRBV18; CDR3 protein: CASSPPGLGYEQYF
J gene: TRBJ2-7; D gene: TRBD2; V gene: TRBV5-1; CDR3 protein: CASRRIAGAREQYF
J gene: TRBJ2-7; D gene: -; V gene: TRBV4-1; CDR3 protein: CASSQVEGSPYEQYF
J gene: TRBJ2-3; D gene: -; V gene: TRBV7-9; CDR3 protein: CASSPNVGRTDTQYF
J gene: TRBJ2-1; D gene: TRBD2; V gene: TRBV5-6; CDR3 protein: CASSLAPLTSGRYNEQFF
J gene: TRBJ2-6; D gene: -; V gene: TRBV27; CDR3 protein: CASSPAGQTITGANVLTF
J gene: TRBJ2-1; D gene: -; V gene: TRBV6-1; CDR3 protein: CASSGLQGDSYNEQFF
J gene: TRBJ2-3; D gene: TRBD2; V gene: TRBV9; CDR3 protein: CASSGGAGGSADTQYF
J gene: TRBJ1-1; D gene: -; V gene: TRBV28; CDR3 protein: CASSIQGTEAFF
J gene: TRBJ2-2; D gene: -; V gene: TRBV7-8; CDR3 protein: CASSLARGWDTGELFF
J gene: TRBJ1-3; D gene: -; V gene: TRBV6-5; CDR3 protein: CASMGEGYVELGIYF
J gene: TRBJ1-6; D gene: TRBD1; V gene: TRBV9; CDR3 protein: CASSDQIPGGDSSSPLHF
J gene: TRBJ2-3; D gene: TRBD2; V gene: TRBV29-1; CDR3 protein: CSALAGGSTDTQYF
J gene: TRBJ2-2; D gene: TRBD1; V gene: TRBV7-3; CDR3 protein: CASSHGTGKIGELFF
J gene: TRBJ2-7; D gene: TRBD1; V gene: TRBV18; CDR3 protein: CASSSAVGQGAYEQYF
J gene: TRBJ1-3; D gene: -; V gene: TRBV19; CDR3 protein: CASSLAASGNTIYF
J gene: TRBJ2-5; D gene: -; V gene: TRBV3-1/TRBV3-2; CDR3 protein: CASSRGTTQETQYF
J gene: TRBJ1-6; D gene: -; V gene: TRBV4-1; CDR3 protein: CASSQEGTANSPLHF
J gene: TRBJ1-6; D gene: -; V gene: TRBV5-1; CDR3 protein: CASSLRFGQNNSPLHF
J gene: TRBJ2-2; D gene: -; V gene: TRBV6-5; CDR3 protein: CASNHNTGELFF
J gene: TRBJ1-2; D gene: -; V gene: TRBV18; CDR3 protein: CASSPAETNYGYTF
J gene: TRBJ1-2; D gene: TRBD1; V gene: TRBV12-3/TRBV12-4; CDR3 protein: CASTAQGYYGYTF
J gene: TRBJ2-1; D gene: -; V gene: TRBV7-8; CDR3 protein: CASRPPGSRKGNEQFF
J gene: TRBJ2-5; D gene: -; V gene: TRBV2; CDR3 protein: CASSEGWSAGPQETQYF
J gene: TRBJ1-1; D gene: -; V gene: TRBV19; CDR3 protein: CASGLASNTEAFF
J gene: TRBJ2-1; D gene: TRBD2; V gene: TRBV25-1; CDR3 protein: CASSQIRTSGRGYEQFF
J gene: TRBJ1-6; D gene: -; V gene: TRBV28; CDR3 protein: CASSLPPTLTGYNSPLHF
J gene: TRBJ1-5; D gene: TRBD1; V gene: TRBV2; CDR3 protein: CASRGTGRHQPQHF
J gene: TRBJ2-4; D gene: TRBD2; V gene: TRBV30; CDR3 protein: CAWSGTSGSIQYF
J gene: TRBJ1-6; D gene: -; V gene: TRBV18; CDR3 protein: CASSPSKSSYNSPLHF
J gene: TRBJ2-6; D gene: -; V gene: TRBV27; CDR3 protein: CASSLSMVSGANVLTF
J gene: TRBJ2-2; D gene: -; V gene: TRBV6-5; CDR3 protein: CASSYSRMGSGELFF